This TCR beta chain originates from a study of OX40 agonist ivuxolimab in advanced cancers. Study-level background: Ivuxolimab was administered intravenously to patients at 0.01 to 10 mg/kg every 2 weeks.

Autoimmune disease history or systemic immunosuppression barred patients. Method: immunoSEQ multiplex PCR; TCRdb's copy keeps in-frame clones and lacks some. The table shows some 77,000 clones, with around 88% occurring only once. Worth noting for this clone: One junction end disagrees with the germline gene, perhaps due to a read error.

The source of this sequence is an adult with an advanced solid tumor such as melanoma, head and neck, liver or kidney cancer. The sample here was CD4+ or CD8+ T cells sorted from blood, taken in a trial of the OX40 agonist ivuxolimab.

The CDR3, as DNA: TGTGCCAGCGGTGACCCCATAAGGTTCGAGCAGTACTTC. Its translation is CASGDPIRFEQYF. The V call is TRBV6-1, the J call TRBJ2-7; D is uncertain. The CDR3 has 13 amino acids. CDR1 is MNHNS and CDR2 is SASEGT in the germline V gene.